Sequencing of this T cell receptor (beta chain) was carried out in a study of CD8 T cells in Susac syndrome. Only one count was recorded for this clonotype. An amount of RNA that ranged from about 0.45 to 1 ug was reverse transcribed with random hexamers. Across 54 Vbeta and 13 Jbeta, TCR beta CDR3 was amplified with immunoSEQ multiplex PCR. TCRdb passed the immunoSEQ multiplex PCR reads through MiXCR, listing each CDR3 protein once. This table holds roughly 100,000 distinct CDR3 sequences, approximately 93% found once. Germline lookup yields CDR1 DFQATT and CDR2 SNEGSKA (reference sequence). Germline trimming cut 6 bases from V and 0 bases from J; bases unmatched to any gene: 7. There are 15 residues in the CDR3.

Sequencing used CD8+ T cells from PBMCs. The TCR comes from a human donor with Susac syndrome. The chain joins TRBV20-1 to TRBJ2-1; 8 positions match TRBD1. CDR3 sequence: CSALMGQVSYNEQFF. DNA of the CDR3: TGCAGTGCCTTAATGGGACAGGTCTCCTACAATGAGCAGTTCTTC.